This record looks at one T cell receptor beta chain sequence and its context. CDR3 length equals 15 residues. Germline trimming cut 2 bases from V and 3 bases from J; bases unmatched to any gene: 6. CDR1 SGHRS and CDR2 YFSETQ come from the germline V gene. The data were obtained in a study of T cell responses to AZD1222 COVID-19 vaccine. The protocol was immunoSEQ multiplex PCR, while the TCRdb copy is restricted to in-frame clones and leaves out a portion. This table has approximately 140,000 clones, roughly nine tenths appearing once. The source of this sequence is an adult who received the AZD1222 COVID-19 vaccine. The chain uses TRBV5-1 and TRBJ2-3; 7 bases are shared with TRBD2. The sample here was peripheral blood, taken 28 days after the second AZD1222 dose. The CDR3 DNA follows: TGCGCCAGCAGCTTTGGGGGGGTGGTAACAGATACGCAGTATTTT. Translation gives CASSFGGVVTDTQYF.